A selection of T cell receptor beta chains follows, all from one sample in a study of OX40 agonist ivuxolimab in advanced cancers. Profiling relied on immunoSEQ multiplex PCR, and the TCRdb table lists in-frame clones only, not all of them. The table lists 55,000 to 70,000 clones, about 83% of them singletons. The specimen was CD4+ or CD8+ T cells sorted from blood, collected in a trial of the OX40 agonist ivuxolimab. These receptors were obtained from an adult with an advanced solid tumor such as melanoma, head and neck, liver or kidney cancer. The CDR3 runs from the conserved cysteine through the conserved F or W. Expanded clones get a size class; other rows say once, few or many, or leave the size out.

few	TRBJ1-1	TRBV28	CASRPTGDEDTEAFF
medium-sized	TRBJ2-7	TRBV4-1	CASSQDRGPPGRNEQYF
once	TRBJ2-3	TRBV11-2	CASSDPNRGSDTQYF
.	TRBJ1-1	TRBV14	CASSQEGTGGTEAFF
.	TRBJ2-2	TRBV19	CASSIRDSGVTGELFF
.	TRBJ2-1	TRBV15	CATSRGLAGGISYNEQFF
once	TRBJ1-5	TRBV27	CASRTGALSNQPQHF
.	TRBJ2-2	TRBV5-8	CASSRVIANTGELFF
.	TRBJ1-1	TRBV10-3	CAISEGTGADTEAFF
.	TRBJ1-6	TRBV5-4	CASSLGAGNSPLHF
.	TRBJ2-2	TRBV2	CASRGRTGGTGELFF
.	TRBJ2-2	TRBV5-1	CASSGTGGVPGELFF
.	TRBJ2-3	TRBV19	CASSIRGSTDTQYF